The rows below give T cell receptor beta chains drawn from one sample of a study of T cells after yellow fever vaccination. TCRdb fed the 5' RACE reads into MiXCR, producing one record per CDR3 protein. There are 300,000 to 350,000 distinct CDR3 sequences in the sample; around 4.5% occur only once, and just under 20% lies in the top ten. Sequencing was performed on PBMCs, taken 15 days after the yellow fever booster vaccination. The origin of the receptors is a man between 18 and 29 years old who received the YFV17D yellow fever vaccine. Each CDR3 is given with its conserved first and last residue. D genes are given only for firm matches. Not all rows give a size; the values are once, few, many and, for expanded clones, a class.

TRBD1 TRBJ2-2 NA TRBV28 TGTGCCAGCAGTCTCCGGGACAGGGCGAACACCGGGGAGCTGTTTTTT CASSLRDRANTGELFF
TRBD1 TRBJ1-4 many TRBV9 TGTGCCAGCAGCACTCAGGGGGTGATGGGTGAAAAACTGTTTTTT CASSTQGVMGEKLFF
TRBD1 TRBJ1-2 many TRBV6-5 TGTGCCAGCAGCAACCGGGACAGCCTTAACTATGGCTACACCTTC CASSNRDSLNYGYTF
NA TRBJ2-5 many TRBV9 TGTGCCAGCAGCGTAGAGGGGGGGCTAATGGTCGAGACCCAGTACTTC CASSVEGGLMVETQYF
TRBD2 TRBJ2-1 many TRBV5-1 TGCGCCAGCAGCTTGGTGGCTAGCGGGGGGGCAGGGGAGCAGTTCTTC CASSLVASGGAGEQFF
TRBD2 TRBJ2-5 NA TRBV6-5 TGTGCCAGCAGTTACACGCTTGGAGCGGGGCAAGAGACCCAGTACTTC CASSYTLGAGQETQYF
NA TRBJ1-4 many TRBV3-1 TGTGCCAGCAGCCACTTATCGGGTGAAAAACTGTTTTTT CASSHLSGEKLFF
TRBD1 TRBJ2-5 few TRBV5-1 TGCGCCAGCAGCGGGTGGACAGGACAAGAGACCCAGTACTTC CASSGWTGQETQYF
NA TRBJ2-2 NA TRBV12-3/TRBV12-4 TGTGCCAGCACTTCGTACACCGGGGAGCTGTTTTTT CASTSYTGELFF
TRBD2 TRBJ2-1 many TRBV9 TGTGCCAGCAGCGATAAGCGGGGGGGTGACAATGAGCAGTTCTTC CASSDKRGGDNEQFF
NA TRBJ2-5 many TRBV4-2 TGTGCCAGCAGCCAATCCCGGGGGCGGAGGGAGACCCAGTACTTC CASSQSRGRRETQYF
NA TRBJ2-3 few TRBV2 TGTGCCAGCAGCGTGACGCACCCTAGCACAGATACGCAGTATTTT CASSVTHPSTDTQYF
NA TRBJ1-4 NA TRBV5-4 TGTGCCAGCAGCTTGGACAGAGGGATAGGAAAACTGTTTTTT CASSLDRGIGKLFF
NA TRBJ2-1 many TRBV10-3 TGTGCCATCAGTGATTCCCTTGGGACACCGCGGGGCAATGAGCAGTTCTTC CAISDSLGTPRGNEQFF
NA TRBJ1-5 NA TRBV20-1 TGCAGTGCTAGAGCCTCAACAGGGAATAGCAATCAGCCCCAGCATTTT CSARASTGNSNQPQHF
NA TRBJ2-7 many TRBV5-5 TGTGCCAGCAGACCCGGCGTGGGCTACGAGCAGTACTTC CASRPGVGYEQYF
TRBD2 TRBJ2-5 NA TRBV20-1 TGCAGTGCAACCGGGACTAGTTGGGAGACCCAGTACTTC CSATGTSWETQYF
TRBD1 TRBJ2-7 NA TRBV7-8 TGTGCCAGCAGCCCCCCCCCCCGGGACAGGGTCCACGAGCAGTACTTC CASSPPPRDRVHEQYF
NA TRBJ1-6 many TRBV6-6 TGTGCCAGCAGTTACTCCACGGGAGGGTGGAATTCACCCCTCCACTTT CASSYSTGGWNSPLHF
TRBD1 TRBJ1-1 few TRBV10-3 TGTGCCATCAGAGCAGGGGGTAACACTGAAGCTTTCTTT CAIRAGGNTEAFF
TRBD2 TRBJ2-2 few TRBV10-3 TGTGCCATCAGTCGTGTAGCGGGGGGAAACACCGGGGAGCTGTTTTTT CAISRVAGGNTGELFF
NA TRBJ2-2 few TRBV6-5 TGTGCCAGCAGTTACAATTTAGGAACCGGGGAGCTGTTTTTT CASSYNLGTGELFF
NA TRBJ1-1 many TRBV29-1 TGCAGCGTGGGACATGACAGGAACACTGAAGCTTTCTTT CSVGHDRNTEAFF
TRBD1 TRBJ1-6 NA TRBV20-1 TGCAGTGCTAGAGATAAAGGGACAGGGGATTCGCGCAATTCACCCCTCCACTTT CSARDKGTGDSRNSPLHF
NA TRBJ1-5 few TRBV19 TGTGCCAGTAATGGGGGCGAAGTTCAGCCCCAGCATTTT CASNGGEVQPQHF
NA TRBJ2-6 many TRBV7-8 TGTGCCAGCAGCTTAGGGCAGTCGACTGGGGCCAACGTCCTGACTTTC CASSLGQSTGANVLTF
TRBD1 TRBJ1-6 many TRBV12-3/TRBV12-4 TGTGCCAGCAGAATCACAGGGGTGGACTCACCCCTCCACTTT CASRITGVDSPLHF
TRBD2 TRBJ2-7 NA TRBV10-3 TGTGCAATAGCGGGGGCCTACGAGCAGTACTTC CAIAGAYEQYF
NA TRBJ1-6 many TRBV11-2 TGTGCCAGCGGACGGGGCTCCTATAATTCACCCCTCCACTTT CASGRGSYNSPLHF
NA TRBJ1-1 many TRBV12-3/TRBV12-4 TGTGCCAGCAGTTGGGCCGGGGAGGACACTGAAGCTTTCTTT CASSWAGEDTEAFF
NA TRBJ1-3 many TRBV4-2 TGTGCCAGCAGCCAAGATCCGGGGGGATACTCTGGAAACACCATATATTTT CASSQDPGGYSGNTIYF
NA TRBJ2-5 many TRBV7-9 TGTGCCAGCAGCTTAACGGGGTCGCGTGAGACCCAGTACTTC CASSLTGSRETQYF
TRBD2 TRBJ2-5 many TRBV5-6 TGTGCCAGCAGCTCCTCGGGCGGGGGGAAGACCCAGTACTTC CASSSSGGGKTQYF
NA TRBJ2-7 NA TRBV12-3/TRBV12-4 TGTGCCAGCAGTTTAGCGCGAAGGGTTTCCTACGAGCAGTACTTC CASSLARRVSYEQYF
NA TRBJ1-1 NA TRBV30 TGTGCCTGGGACCGCCAGTTGAACACTGAAGCTTTCTTT CAWDRQLNTEAFF
TRBD1 TRBJ2-2 many TRBV7-9 TGTGCCAGCAGGGCCTCCGGGACAGGGGGCACCGGGGAGCTGTTTTTT CASRASGTGGTGELFF
NA TRBJ1-1 many TRBV18 TGTGCCAGCGACAACGGCAATGAAGCTTTCTTT CASDNGNEAFF
TRBD1 TRBJ2-1 NA TRBV20-1 TGCAGTGCTAGGGGACAGGGCTCCTACAATGAGCAGTTCTTC CSARGQGSYNEQFF
NA TRBJ1-3 many TRBV7-2 TGTGCCAGCAGCTCTAACAGAGGAAACACCATATATTTT CASSSNRGNTIYF
NA TRBJ1-4 many TRBV12-3/TRBV12-4 TGTGCCAGCAGTTTAAGGACAGATGAAAAACTGTTTTTT CASSLRTDEKLFF
NA TRBJ2-7 many TRBV7-8 TGTGCCAGCAGCCGCCAGGGACGGTCCTACGAGCAGTACTTC CASSRQGRSYEQYF
NA TRBJ2-5 NA TRBV20-1 TGCAGTGCTGATTACAGGAGGGAGACCCAGTACTTC CSADYRRETQYF
NA TRBJ1-6 many TRBV27 TGTGCCAGCAGTTTTCACCGGGGGAGTTCACCCCTCCACTTT CASSFHRGSSPLHF
NA TRBJ2-7 NA TRBV12-3/TRBV12-4 TGTGCCAGCAGTCGCGGGACGATGGAGCAGTACTTC CASSRGTMEQYF
NA TRBJ1-4 many TRBV5-4 TGTGCCAGCAGCTCCCGGAGTAGGGGAAATGAAAAACTGTTTTTT CASSSRSRGNEKLFF
TRBD2 TRBJ2-3 NA TRBV19 TGTGCCAGTAGTATAGTTCCGGGACTAGCGGCAGATACGCAGTATTTT CASSIVPGLAADTQYF
NA TRBJ1-4 many TRBV6-6 TGTGCCAGCACCGTTAATGAAAAACTGTTTTTT CASTVNEKLFF
NA TRBJ1-5 many TRBV5-1 TGCGCCAGCAGCTTAAGGAGGATATTTTCGTGGAATCAGCCCCAGCATTTT CASSLRRIFSWNQPQHF
NA TRBJ1-5 NA TRBV7-2 TGTGCCAGCAGCTTAGAGGCGGGGCGTCGTAATCAGCCCCAGCATTTT CASSLEAGRRNQPQHF
NA TRBJ1-4 many TRBV4-1 TGCGCCAGCAGCCCGAGGGGAACTAATGAAAAACTGTTTTTT CASSPRGTNEKLFF
NA TRBJ2-5 NA TRBV5-4 TGTGCCAGCAGCTTGGCCGTGACGCAACAAGAGACCCAGTACTTC CASSLAVTQQETQYF
NA TRBJ1-1 NA TRBV7-2 TGTGCCAGCAGCCCCTCGGGACTCCCAGCTTTCTTT CASSPSGLPAFF
NA TRBJ2-4 many TRBV6-1 TGTGCCAGCAGGGCGGGGCAAAACATTCAGTACTTC CASRAGQNIQYF